These 5 T cell receptor beta chains were all obtained from the same sample, sequenced in a study of cytomegalovirus exposure and HLA in healthy donors. PCR primers comprised 60 Vbeta and 13 Jbeta primers. Sequencing used immunoSEQ multiplex PCR; TCRdb keeps in-frame clones, though not all of them. Recorded for this sample: some 200,000 clones. Sequencing input: PBMCs. The source of these receptors is a man younger than 40 in good health and CMV-seronegative.

This chain links TRBV7-9 with TRBJ2-3; 8 positions match TRBD1. The junction had 9 bases not matched to a gene; V was cut back by 0 bases and J by 1 base. The germline V gene has CDR1 SEHNR and CDR2 FQNEAQ (reference sequence). The CDR3 totals 18 residues. The CDR3 DNA reads as TGTGCCAGCAGCTTAGCGGTCGGCAGGGGGCGACGCACAGATACGCAGTATTTT. Residues: CASSLAVGRGRRTDTQYF.

Regarding this clone: Other nucleotide sequences from this sample produce the same CDR3. The chain carries TRBV7-7 and TRBJ2-3; 7 bases match TRBD1. V lost 1 base, J lost 0 bases, and 1 base stayed unmatched. There are 15 residues in the CDR3. Germline CDR1 SSHAT, CDR2 FNYEAQ (reference sequence). This chain's CDR3 is CASSLGTGSTDTQYF. The DNA of the CDR3 is TGTGCCAGCAGCTTAGGGACAGGCAGCACAGATACGCAGTATTTT. The whole variable domain, filled in from reference TRBV7-7 and TRBJ2-3, reads GAGVSQSPRYKVTKRGQDVTLRCDPISSHATLYWYQQALGQGPEFLTYFNYEAQPDKSGLPSDRFSAERPEGSISTLTIQRTEQRDSAMYRCASSLGTGSTDTQYFGPGTRLTVL.

This sequence joins TRBV4-1 and TRBJ2-7; 11 bases align to TRBD1. Germline CDR1 is MGHRA and CDR2 is YSYEKL. V dropped 0 bases and J dropped 0; count of bases not matched to a gene: 10. There are 19 residues in the CDR3. The DNA for the CDR3 is TGCGCCAGCAGCCAAGACGGGGGACAGGGGGTGACTTCCTCCTACGAGCAGTACTTC. Residues: CASSQDGGQGVTSSYEQYF.

Comment on this clone: A junction end diverges from the germline sequence, so it may reflect a read error. Other DNA sequences of this sample code for an identical CDR3. The chain joins TRBV10-3 to TRBJ1-5; D is unresolved. From germline, CDR1 is ENHRY and CDR2 SYGVKD. The CDR3 spans 13 residues. DNA for the CDR3: TGTGCCAGCAGTCCAGGATCCAATCAGCCCCAGCATTTT. Residues: CASSPGSNQPQHF.

The genes are TRBV5-1 and TRBJ1-1; 7 bases match TRBD1. J lost 0 bases, V lost 4 bases, and 6 bases had no gene match. Germline values: CDR1 SGHRS, CDR2 YFSETQ. The CDR3 spans 15 residues. The CDR3 DNA sequence: TGCGCCAGCAGCCCAGGGACAGTCATGAACACTGAAGCTTTCTTT. Translating gives CASSPGTVMNTEAFF.